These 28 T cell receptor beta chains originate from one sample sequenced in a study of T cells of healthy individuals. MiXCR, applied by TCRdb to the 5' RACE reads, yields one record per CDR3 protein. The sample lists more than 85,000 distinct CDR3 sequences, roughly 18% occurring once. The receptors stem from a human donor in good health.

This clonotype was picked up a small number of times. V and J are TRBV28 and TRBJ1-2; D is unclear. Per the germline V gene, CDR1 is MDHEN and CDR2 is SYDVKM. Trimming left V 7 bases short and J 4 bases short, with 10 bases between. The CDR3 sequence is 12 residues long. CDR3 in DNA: TGTGCCAGCACCGGGGAATTCTATGGCTACACCTTC. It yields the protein CASTGEFYGYTF.

CDR3 nucleotide sequence: TGCAGCGTTGGGGACAGGGGGACCAATCAGCCCCAGCATTTT. It encodes CSVGDRGTNQPQHF. The genes are TRBV29-1 and TRBJ1-5, with 11 nucleotides matching TRBD1. This CDR3 has 14 amino acids. From germline, CDR1 is SQVTM and CDR2 ANQGSEA. Trimming removed 4 bases from V and 3 bases from J; junction bases left unmatched: 2.

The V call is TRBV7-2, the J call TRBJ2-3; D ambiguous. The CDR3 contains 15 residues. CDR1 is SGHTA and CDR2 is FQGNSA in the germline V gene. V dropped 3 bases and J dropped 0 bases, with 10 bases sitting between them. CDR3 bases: TGTGCCAGCAGCTTTGGTGTCCAGAGCACAGATACGCAGTATTTT. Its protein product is CASSFGVQSTDTQYF.

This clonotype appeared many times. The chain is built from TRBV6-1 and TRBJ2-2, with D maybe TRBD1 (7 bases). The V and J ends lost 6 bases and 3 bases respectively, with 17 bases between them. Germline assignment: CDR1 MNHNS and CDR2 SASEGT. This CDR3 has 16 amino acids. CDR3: CASSPPGGRDTGELFF. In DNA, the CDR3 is TGTGCCAGCAGCCCTCCAGGGGGGCGAGACACCGGGGAGCTGTTTTTT.

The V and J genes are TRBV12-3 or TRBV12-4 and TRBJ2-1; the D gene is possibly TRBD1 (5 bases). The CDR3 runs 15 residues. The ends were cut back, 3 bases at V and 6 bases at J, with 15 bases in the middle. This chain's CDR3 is CASSFPQGTSNEQFF. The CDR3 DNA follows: TGTGCCAGCAGTTTCCCTCAGGGTACTTCCAATGAGCAGTTCTTC.

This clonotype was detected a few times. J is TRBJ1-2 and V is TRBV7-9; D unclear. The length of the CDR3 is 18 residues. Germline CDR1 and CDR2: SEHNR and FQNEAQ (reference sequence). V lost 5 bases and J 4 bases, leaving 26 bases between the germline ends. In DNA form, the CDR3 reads TGTGCCAGCAGCCCCACAACTCTCAACCCCGGCTTCTTCTATGGCTACACCTTC. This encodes CASSPTTLNPGFFYGYTF.

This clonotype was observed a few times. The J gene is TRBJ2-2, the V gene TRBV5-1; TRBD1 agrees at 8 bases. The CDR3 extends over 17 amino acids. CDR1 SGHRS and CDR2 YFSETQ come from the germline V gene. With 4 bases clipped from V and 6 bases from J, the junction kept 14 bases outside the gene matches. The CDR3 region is CASSPRGQGPQSGELFF. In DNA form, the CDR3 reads TGCGCCAGCAGCCCGAGAGGACAGGGACCCCAATCCGGGGAGCTGTTTTTT.

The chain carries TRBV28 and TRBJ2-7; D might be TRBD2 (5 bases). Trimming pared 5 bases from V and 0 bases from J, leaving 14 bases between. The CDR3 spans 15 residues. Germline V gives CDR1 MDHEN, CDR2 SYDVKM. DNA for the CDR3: TGTGCCAGCAGTCCCGAGGTAGCGAGCTCCTACGAGCAGTACTTC. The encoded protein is CASSPEVASSYEQYF.

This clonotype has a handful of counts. CDR3 coding DNA: TGTGCCAGCGCATCACCGGGGACAGGGATATACGAGCAGTACTTC. It specifies CASASPGTGIYEQYF. The V call is TRBV28, the J call TRBJ2-7, with 9 bases that match TRBD1. The V and J ends lost 8 bases and 4 bases, in that order; junction bases with no gene match: 12. The CDR3 sequence is 15 residues long. The V gene's germline CDR1 is MDHEN and CDR2 SYDVKM. Together with reference TRBV28 and TRBJ2-7, the CDR3 gives the full variable domain: DVKVTQSSRYLVKRTGEKVFLECVQDMDHENMFWYRQDPGLGLRLIYFSYDVKMKEKGDIPEGYSVSREKKERFSLILESASTNQTSMYLCASASPGTGIYEQYFGPGTRLTVT.

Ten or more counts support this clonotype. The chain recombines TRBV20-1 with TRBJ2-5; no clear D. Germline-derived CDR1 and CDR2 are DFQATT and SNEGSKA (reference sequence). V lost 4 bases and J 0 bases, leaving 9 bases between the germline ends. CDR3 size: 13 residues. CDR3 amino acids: CSANSANQETQYF. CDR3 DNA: TGCAGTGCTAATTCGGCTAACCAAGAGACCCAGTACTTC.

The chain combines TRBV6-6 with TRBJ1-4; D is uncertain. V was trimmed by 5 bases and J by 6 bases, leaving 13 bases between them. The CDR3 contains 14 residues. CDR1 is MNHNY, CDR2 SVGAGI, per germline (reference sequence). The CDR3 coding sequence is TGTGCCAGCAGTAACCCACACGGGGATGAAAAACTGTTTTTT. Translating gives CASSNPHGDEKLFF.

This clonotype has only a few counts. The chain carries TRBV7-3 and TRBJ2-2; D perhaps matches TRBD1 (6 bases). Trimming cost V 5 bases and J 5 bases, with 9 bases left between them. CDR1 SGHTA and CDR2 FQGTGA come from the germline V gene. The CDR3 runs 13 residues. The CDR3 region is CASSIQGTGELFF. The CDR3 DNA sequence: TGTGCCAGCAGCATACAGGGAACCGGGGAGCTGTTTTTT.

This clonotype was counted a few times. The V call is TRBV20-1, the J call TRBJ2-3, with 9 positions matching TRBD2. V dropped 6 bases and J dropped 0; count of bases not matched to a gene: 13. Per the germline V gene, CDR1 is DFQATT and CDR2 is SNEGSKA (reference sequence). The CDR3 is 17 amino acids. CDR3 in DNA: TGCAGTGCGCGGCTAGCGGGGACTATCCTCAGCACAGATACGCAGTATTTT. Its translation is CSARLAGTILSTDTQYF.

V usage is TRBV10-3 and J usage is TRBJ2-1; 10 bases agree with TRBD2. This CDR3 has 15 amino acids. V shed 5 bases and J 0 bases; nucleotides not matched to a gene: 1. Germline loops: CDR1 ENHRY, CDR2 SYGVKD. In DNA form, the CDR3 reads TGTGCCATCAGTCAGCGGGAGGGCTCCTACAATGAGCAGTTCTTC. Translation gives CAISQREGSYNEQFF.

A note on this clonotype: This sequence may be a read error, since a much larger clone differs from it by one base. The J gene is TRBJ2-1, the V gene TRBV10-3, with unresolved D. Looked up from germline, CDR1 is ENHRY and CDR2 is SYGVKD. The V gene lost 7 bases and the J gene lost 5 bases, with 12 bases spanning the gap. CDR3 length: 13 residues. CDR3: CAIKSLGNNEQFF. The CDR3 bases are TGTGCCATCAAGTCCTTGGGAAACAATGAGCAGTTCTTC.

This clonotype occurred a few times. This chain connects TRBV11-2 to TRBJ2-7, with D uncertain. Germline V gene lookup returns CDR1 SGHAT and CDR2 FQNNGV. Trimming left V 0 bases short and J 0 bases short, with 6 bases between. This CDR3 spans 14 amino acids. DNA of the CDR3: TGTGCCAGCAGCTTAGAGCCTAGCTCCTACGAGCAGTACTTC. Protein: CASSLEPSSYEQYF.

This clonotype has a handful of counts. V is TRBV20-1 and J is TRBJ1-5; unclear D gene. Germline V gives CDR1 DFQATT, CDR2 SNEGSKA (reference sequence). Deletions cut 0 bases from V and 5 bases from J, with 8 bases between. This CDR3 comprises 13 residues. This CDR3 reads CSAREAGDQPQHF. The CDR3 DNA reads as TGCAGTGCTAGAGAGGCGGGAGATCAGCCCCAGCATTTT.

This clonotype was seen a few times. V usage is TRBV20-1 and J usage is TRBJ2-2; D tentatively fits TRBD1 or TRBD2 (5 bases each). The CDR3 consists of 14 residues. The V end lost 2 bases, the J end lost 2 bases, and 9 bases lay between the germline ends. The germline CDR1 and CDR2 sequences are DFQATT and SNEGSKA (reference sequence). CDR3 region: CSARRGANTGELFF. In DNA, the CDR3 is TGCAGTGCTAGACGGGGCGCAAACACCGGGGAGCTGTTTTTT.

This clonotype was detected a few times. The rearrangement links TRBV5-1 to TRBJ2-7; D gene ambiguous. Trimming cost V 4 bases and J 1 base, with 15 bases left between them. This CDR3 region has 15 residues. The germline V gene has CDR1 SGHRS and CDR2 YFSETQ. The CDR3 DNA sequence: TGCGCCAGCAGCCCTGTCCCGGTAAGATCCTACGAGCAGTACTTC. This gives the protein CASSPVPVRSYEQYF. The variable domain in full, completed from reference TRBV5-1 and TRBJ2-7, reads KAGVTQTPRYLIKTRGQQVTLSCSPISGHRSVSWYQQTPGQGLQFLFEYFSETQRNKGNFPGRFSGRQFSNSRSEMNVSTLELGDSALYLCASSPVPVRSYEQYFGPGTRLTVT.

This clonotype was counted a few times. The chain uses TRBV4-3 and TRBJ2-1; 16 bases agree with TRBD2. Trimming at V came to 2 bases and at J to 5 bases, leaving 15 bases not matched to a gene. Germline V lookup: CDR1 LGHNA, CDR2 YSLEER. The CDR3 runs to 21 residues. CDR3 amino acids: CASSQLTGGLAGGLRDNEQFF. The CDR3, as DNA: TGCGCCAGCAGCCAACTTACAGGGGGACTAGCGGGAGGGTTAAGGGACAATGAGCAGTTCTTC.

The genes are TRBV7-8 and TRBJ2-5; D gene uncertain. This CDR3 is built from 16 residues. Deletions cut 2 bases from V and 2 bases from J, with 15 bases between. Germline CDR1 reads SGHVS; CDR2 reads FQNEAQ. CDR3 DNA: TGTGCCAGCAGCTTACGCACCCGGGCCAGTCAAGAGACCCAGTACTTC. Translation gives CASSLRTRASQETQYF.

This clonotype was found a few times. The CDR3 DNA reads as TGTGCCAGCAGTTTAGCTCTGGGGTACGAGCAGTACTTC. Residues: CASSLALGYEQYF. The chain joins TRBV12-3 or TRBV12-4 to TRBJ2-7; no clear D. The CDR3 covers 13 residues. V was shortened by 0 bases and J by 4 bases, with 7 bases between the two germline ends.

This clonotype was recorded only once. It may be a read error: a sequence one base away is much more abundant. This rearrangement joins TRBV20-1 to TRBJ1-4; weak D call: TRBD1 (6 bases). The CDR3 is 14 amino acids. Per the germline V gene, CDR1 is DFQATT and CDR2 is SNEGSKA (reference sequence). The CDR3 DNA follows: TGCGGTGCTGAACAGGGACTCACTAATGAAAAACTGTTTTTT. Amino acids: CGAEQGLTNEKLFF.

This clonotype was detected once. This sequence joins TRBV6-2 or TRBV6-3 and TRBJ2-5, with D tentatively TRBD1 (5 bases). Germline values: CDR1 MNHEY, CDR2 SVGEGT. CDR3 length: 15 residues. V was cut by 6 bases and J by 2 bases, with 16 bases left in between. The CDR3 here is CASSHLIGVQETQYF. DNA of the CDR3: TGTGCCAGCAGCCATCTAATAGGGGTTCAAGAGACCCAGTACTTC.

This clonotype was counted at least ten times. The CDR3 spells CASSEAGYTDTQYF. CDR3 nucleotide sequence: TGTGCCAGCAGTGAGGCAGGGTACACAGATACGCAGTATTTT. The rearrangement joins TRBV2 to TRBJ2-3, with TRBD1 as a possible D gene (5 bases). Germline V CDR1 and CDR2: SNHLY, FYNNEI. V lost 3 bases to trimming and J lost 2 bases, with 9 bases between them. The CDR3 sequence is 14 residues long.

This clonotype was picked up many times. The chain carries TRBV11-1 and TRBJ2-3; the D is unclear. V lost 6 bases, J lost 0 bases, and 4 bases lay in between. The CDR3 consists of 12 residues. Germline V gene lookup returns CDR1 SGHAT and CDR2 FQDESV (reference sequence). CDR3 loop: CASSSSTDTQYF. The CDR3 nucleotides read TGTGCCAGCAGTTCTAGCACAGATACGCAGTATTTT.

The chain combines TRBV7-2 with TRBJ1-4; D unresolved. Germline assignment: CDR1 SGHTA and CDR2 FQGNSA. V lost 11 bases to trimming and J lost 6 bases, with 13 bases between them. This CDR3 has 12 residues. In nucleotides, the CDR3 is TGTGCCTCGACGTTGGGTTATGAAAAACTGTTTTTT. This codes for CASTLGYEKLFF.

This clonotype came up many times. The CDR3 DNA reads TGTGCCAGCAGCCAAGACAGGACTAGCGGGGATCGGGCCAAAAACATTCAGTACTTC. This sequence encodes CASSQDRTSGDRAKNIQYF. The genes are TRBV3-1 and TRBJ2-4, with TRBD2 matching 12 bases. V was clipped by 0 bases and J by 1 base; unmatched bases: 7. The length of the CDR3 is 19 residues. Germline-derived CDR1 and CDR2 are LGHDT and YNNKEL (reference sequence).